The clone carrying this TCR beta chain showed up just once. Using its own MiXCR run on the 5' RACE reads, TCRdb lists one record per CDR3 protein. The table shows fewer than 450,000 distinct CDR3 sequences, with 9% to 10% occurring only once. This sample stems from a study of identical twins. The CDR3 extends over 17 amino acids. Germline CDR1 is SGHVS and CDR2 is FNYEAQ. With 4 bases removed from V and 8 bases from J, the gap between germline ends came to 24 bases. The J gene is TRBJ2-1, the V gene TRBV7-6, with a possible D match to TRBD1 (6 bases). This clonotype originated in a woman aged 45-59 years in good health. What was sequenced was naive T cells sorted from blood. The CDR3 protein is CASSSQRPGHILDEQFF. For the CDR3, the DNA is TGTGCCAGCAGCTCACAGCGGCCGGGACACATCTTGGATGAGCAGTTCTTC.